These T cell receptor beta chains were read from a single sample in a study of shared clonotypes between healthy human individuals. The repertoire was sequenced with immunoSEQ multiplex PCR; TCRdb's copy has only in-frame clones and lacks some. The sample yields nearly 750,000 clones, 72% seen once. The specimen sequenced was memory CD4+ T cells sorted from blood. Source of these receptors: a woman aged 25 to 39 in good health. Each CDR3 is given with its conserved first and last residue.

V: TRBV11-2; J: TRBJ2-1; CDR3: CASSLKYNEQFF
V: TRBV5-1; J: TRBJ2-2; CDR3: CASSVSASNTGELFF
V: TRBV2; J: TRBJ1-1; CDR3: CASSEREGNTEAFF
V: TRBV7-8; J: TRBJ2-1; CDR3: CASSPGRYEQFF
V: TRBV15; J: TRBJ1-2; CDR3: CATSIRLDFASYGYTF
V: TRBV5-1; J: TRBJ2-1; CDR3: CASRGRGIKADEQFF
V: TRBV5-6; J: TRBJ2-1; CDR3: CASSRIAGGPGNEQFF
V: TRBV23-1; J: TRBJ1-5; CDR3: CASSQARSLGQGLNQPQHF
V: TRBV15; J: TRBJ2-5; CDR3: CATSWDFSQETQYF
V: TRBV10-3; J: TRBJ1-2; CDR3: CAISESGSFTDYGYTF
V: TRBV7-8; J: TRBJ1-2; CDR3: CASSLNSQGAPGYTF
V: TRBV6-6; J: TRBJ2-2; CDR3: CASSYTTGELFF
V: TRBV27; J: -; CDR3: CASSGPPGLAGETQYF
V: TRBV28; J: TRBJ2-7; CDR3: CASRRSGRAGYEQYF
V: TRBV6-5; J: TRBJ2-3; CDR3: CASSPYRGSTDTQYF